This record looks at one T cell receptor (beta chain) sequence and its context. The CDR3 is made up of 13 amino acids. Trimming removed 2 bases at V and 5 bases at J, with 10 bases between. Germline CDR1 SGDLS, CDR2 YYNGEE. This sample was included in a study of control samples from healthy donors and cancer patients. Profiled with immunoSEQ multiplex PCR; TCRdb holds only in-frame clones, not every one. The profile shows approximately 94,000 clones, around 83% of them singletons. This TCR derives from a woman between 50 and 59 years old in good health. Material for sequencing was blood. The chain links TRBV9 to TRBJ1-2, with D uncertain. CDR3 protein: CASSVFMGYGYTF. The DNA for the CDR3 is TGTGCCAGCAGCGTGTTTATGGGATATGGCTACACCTTC. The full variable domain, rest sourced from reference TRBV9 and TRBJ1-2, is DSGVTQTPKHLITATGQRVTLRCSPRSGDLSVYWYQQSLDQGLQFLIQYYNGEERAKGNILERFSAQQFPDLHSELNLSSLELGDSALYFCASSVFMGYGYTFGSGTRLTVV.